A single TCR beta chain is shown here with its context. Its antigen is not identified. A single base separates this from a much larger clone, so it may be a read error. Time point noted: newly diagnosed GD, antithyroid drugs for less than 3 months. From RNA extracted from PBMCs, the TCR library was made. From each patient, nine milliliters of peripheral blood was drawn and collected into an EDTA anticoagulant tube. This entry comes from a study of regulatory T cells in long-lasting Graves disease. General observations from the study: Those with persistent Graves' had less TCR diversity than newly diagnosed patients. Comparison showed that persistent patients shared more public clonotypes (2,741) than new patients (about 970).

This CDR3 comprises 12 residues. CDR1 MDHEN and CDR2 SYDVKM come from the germline V gene. CDR3 regions were amplified by Arm-PCR using iRepertoire HTBI primers to build TCR beta libraries. TCRdb redid the calling of the multiplex PCR reads with MiXCR, one entry per CDR3 protein. This sample carries more than 450,000 distinct CDR3 sequences, under 20% of them seen once, and the ten largest clones take approximately 12%. These data are also associated with another study on T cells in Graves' hyperthyroidism and ophthalmopathy. Per that paper: The study used the HTBI primer set for a first-round RT-PCR of the TCR CDR3.

Source: peripheral blood mononuclear cells (PBMCs), taken at new diagnosis, from a patient treated with antithyroid drugs. The TCR sequence derives from a man aged 40-49 years with Graves disease. The J gene is TRBJ1-2, the V gene TRBV28; D unresolved. Written as DNA, the CDR3 is TGTGCCAGCGCTTTAGGGCCTTATGGCTACGCCTTC. Amino acid sequence: CASALGPYGYAF.